A single sample gave rise to the 2 T cell receptor beta chains below, sequenced in a study of T cells in Graves' hyperthyroidism and ophthalmopathy. Authors of the study amplified TCR beta CDR3 regions from RNA transcripts. When the TCR CDR3 underwent first-round RT-PCR, the HTBI primer set was used. TCRdb re-analysed the multiplex PCR reads in MiXCR, keeping a single row per CDR3 protein. Counted here are hundreds of thousands of distinct CDR3 sequences, about 15% occurring once; the ten biggest clones make up 3.5% to 4.5%. Sequencing was done on a sample of blood. These receptors all come from a woman in her thirties or forties with Graves' ophthalmopathy.

This clonotype was counted only a few times. The J gene is TRBJ1-2, the V gene TRBV12-3 or TRBV12-4; TRBD1 matches at 11 bases. V trimming: 2 bases; J trimming: 12 bases; junction bases outside the gene matches: 8. This CDR3 region has 14 residues. The CDR3 loop reads CASSLMGQGEIDTF. The CDR3 DNA sequence: TGTGCCAGCAGTTTAATGGGACAGGGGGAGATTGACACCTTC.

This clonotype was detected many times. The chain carries TRBV5-6 and TRBJ2-2; TRBD2 aligns across 8 bases. The CDR3 loop spans 15 amino acids. Unmatched junction bases numbered 7, after V lost 2 bases and J lost 7 bases. The germline V gene encodes CDR1 SGHDT and CDR2 YYEEEE. CDR3: CASSLQAGAGGELFF. The CDR3 DNA reads as TGTGCCAGCAGCTTACAAGCGGGAGCGGGCGGGGAGCTGTTTTTT.